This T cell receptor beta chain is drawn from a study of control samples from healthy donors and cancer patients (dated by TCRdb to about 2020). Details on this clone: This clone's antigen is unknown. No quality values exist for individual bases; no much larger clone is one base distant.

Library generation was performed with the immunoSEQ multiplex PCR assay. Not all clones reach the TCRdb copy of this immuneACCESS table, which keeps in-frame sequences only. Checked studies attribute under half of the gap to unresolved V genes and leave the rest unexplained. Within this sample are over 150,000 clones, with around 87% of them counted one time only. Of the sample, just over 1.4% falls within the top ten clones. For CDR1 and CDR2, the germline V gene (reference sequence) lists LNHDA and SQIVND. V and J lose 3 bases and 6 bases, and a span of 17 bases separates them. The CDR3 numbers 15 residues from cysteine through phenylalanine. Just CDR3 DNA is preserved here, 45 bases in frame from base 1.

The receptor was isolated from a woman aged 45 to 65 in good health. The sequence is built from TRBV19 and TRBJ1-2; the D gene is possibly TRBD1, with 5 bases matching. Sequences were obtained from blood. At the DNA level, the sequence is TGTGCCAGTAGTATTTTGTGGGGGAAGGTGAATGGCTACACCTTC. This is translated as CASSILWGKVNGYTF.